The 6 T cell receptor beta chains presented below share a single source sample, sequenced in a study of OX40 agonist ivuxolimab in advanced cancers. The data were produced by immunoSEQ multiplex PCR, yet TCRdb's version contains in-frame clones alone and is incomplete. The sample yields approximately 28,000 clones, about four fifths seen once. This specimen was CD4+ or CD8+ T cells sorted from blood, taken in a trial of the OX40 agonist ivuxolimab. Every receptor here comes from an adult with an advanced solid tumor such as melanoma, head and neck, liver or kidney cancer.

The chain's CDR3 is CASSWGAYGYTF. The CDR3 DNA reads as TGTGCCAGCTCTTGGGGCGCCTATGGCTACACCTTC. The chain uses TRBV25-1 and TRBJ1-2; possibly TRBD1 for D (5 bases). Germline loops: CDR1 MGHDK, CDR2 SYGVNS. This CDR3 contains 12 residues. Trimming took off 8 bases at V and 4 bases at J, with 11 bases between the two ends.

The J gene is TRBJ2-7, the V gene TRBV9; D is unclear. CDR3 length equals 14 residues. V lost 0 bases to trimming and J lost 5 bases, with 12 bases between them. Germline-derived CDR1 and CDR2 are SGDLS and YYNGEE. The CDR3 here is CASSVGNRWDEQYF. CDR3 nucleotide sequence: TGTGCCAGCAGCGTAGGTAACCGCTGGGACGAGCAGTACTTC.

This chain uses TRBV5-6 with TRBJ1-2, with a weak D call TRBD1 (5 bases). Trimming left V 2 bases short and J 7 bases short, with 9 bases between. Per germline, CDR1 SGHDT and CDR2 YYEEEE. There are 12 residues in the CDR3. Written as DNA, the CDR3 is TGTGCCAGCAGCTTTGGGACTGGTGGCTACACCTTC. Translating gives CASSFGTGGYTF.

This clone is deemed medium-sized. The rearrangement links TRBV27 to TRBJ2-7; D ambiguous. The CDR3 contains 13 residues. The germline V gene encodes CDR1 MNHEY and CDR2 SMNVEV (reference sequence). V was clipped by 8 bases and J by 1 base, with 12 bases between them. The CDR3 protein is CASRQGASYEQYF. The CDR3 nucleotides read TGTGCCAGCCGACAAGGAGCATCCTACGAGCAGTACTTC.

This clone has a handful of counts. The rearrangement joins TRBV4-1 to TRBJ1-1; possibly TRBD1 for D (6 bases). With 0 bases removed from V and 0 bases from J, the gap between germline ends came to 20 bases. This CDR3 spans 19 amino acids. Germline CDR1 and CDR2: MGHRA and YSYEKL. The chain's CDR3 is CASSQEDPTTGWMNTEAFF. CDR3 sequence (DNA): TGCGCCAGCAGCCAAGAAGACCCCACGACAGGCTGGATGAACACTGAAGCTTTCTTT.

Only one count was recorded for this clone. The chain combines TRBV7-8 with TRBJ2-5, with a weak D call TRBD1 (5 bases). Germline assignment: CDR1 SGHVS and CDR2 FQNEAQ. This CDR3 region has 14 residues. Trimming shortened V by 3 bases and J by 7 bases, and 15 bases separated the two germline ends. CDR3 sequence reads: CASSLYPGNGTQYF. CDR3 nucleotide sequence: TGTGCCAGCAGCTTGTACCCAGGGAACGGGACCCAGTACTTC.